What follows is one TCR beta chain and its context. The sample originates from a study of T-cell memory formation after mild COVID-19. V lost 2 bases and J lost 5; bases outside the gene matches: 12. Germline V gives CDR1 ENHRY, CDR2 SYGVKD. CDR3 size: 16 residues. TCRdb passed the 5' RACE reads through MiXCR, listing each CDR3 protein once. The repertoire holds just over 300,000 distinct CDR3 sequences, less than 20% seen once, with around a fifth in the top ten. Specimen: PBMCs or a T cell subset sorted from them (not recorded which). The clonotype was recovered from a man younger than 35 who had mild COVID-19 (a few samples of this study predate the infection). Cell type and time point are not known. The chain joins TRBV10-3 to TRBJ2-7, with TRBD2 identical over 7 bases. This CDR3 is CAISEPSGLSRHEQYF. Here the CDR3 DNA reads TGTGCCATCAGTGAGCCTAGCGGTCTTTCGAGGCACGAGCAGTACTTC.